This T cell receptor beta chain was recovered during a study of cytomegalovirus exposure and HLA in healthy donors. Study-wide points: Association of a missense DCLRE1C variant with TCR beta V- and J-gene trimming was reported in a later analysis. Being productive about 87% or about 30% of the time was typical of most TCR beta V segments in an earlier analysis.

The PCR contained 60 Vbeta and 13 Jbeta primers. Produced via immunoSEQ multiplex PCR; TCRdb's table is partial and in-frame only. The table lists roughly 130,000 clones, roughly 70% of them singletons. Healthy bone marrow donors made up the cohort. As to this clone: As yet, its antigen is unknown.

CDR1 LNHDA and CDR2 SQIVND come from the germline V gene (reference sequence). The CDR3 runs to 15 residues. Trimming at V came to 4 bases and at J to 7 bases, leaving 13 bases not matched to a gene. This TCR was recovered from a man aged 40-49 years in good health and CMV-seropositive. The V gene is TRBV19, the J gene TRBJ2-7, with TRBD1 identical over 7 bases. Material for sequencing was PBMCs. The CDR3 DNA follows: TGTGCCAGTAGTACAAGGGACAGCACCCGAGGAGAGCAGTACTTC. It translates to CASSTRDSTRGEQYF.